Listed below are T cell receptor beta chains from one sample, sequenced in a study of T cell changes during pregnancy in multiple sclerosis. TCRdb's table, derived via immunoSEQ multiplex PCR, lists solely in-frame clones and lacks some. This sample yields about 110,000 clones, of which 92% are seen a single time; 1.5% to 1.9% belongs to the top ten. The sequencing here drew on peripheral blood, taken in the third trimester of pregnancy. These receptors were obtained from a female donor with multiple sclerosis, enrolled in a pregnancy study. The CDR3 runs from the conserved cysteine through the conserved F or W. D genes are given only for firm matches. For some rows the clone size is stated as once, few or many, or as a class when expanded; others skip it.

>TRBV5-1|-|TRBJ2-3|once
TGCGCCAGCAGCTCACCCACTACCACAGATACGCAGTATTTT
CASSSPTTTDTQYF
>TRBV4-1|-|TRBJ1-2|few
TGCGCCAGCAGCCAAGTTCCCGGAGATGGCTACACCTTC
CASSQVPGDGYTF
>TRBV21-1|-|TRBJ2-5|-
TGTGCCAGCAGCATACCCCCGCGGGACAGGGGGCAAGAGACCCAGTACTTC
CASSIPPRDRGQETQYF
>TRBV2|TRBD1|TRBJ2-6|-
TGTGCCAGCAGTCCAGACAGGGGAGTTGGGGCCAACGTCCTGACTTTC
CASSPDRGVGANVLTF
>TRBV19|-|TRBJ1-5|-
TGTGCCAGTAGTACAGGGGATTGGCAGCCCCAGCATTTT
CASSTGDWQPQHF
>TRBV27|TRBD2|TRBJ2-7|-
TGTGCCAGCAGTTTAGAGTCGGGGGGCGAGCAGTACTTC
CASSLESGGEQYF
>TRBV19|TRBD2|TRBJ2-7|-
TGTGCCAGTAGTATTCGCCTAGCGGGAGGGCCCGGCGAGCAGTACTTC
CASSIRLAGGPGEQYF
>TRBV18|TRBD1|TRBJ1-2|-
TGTGCCAGCTCACTGGACAGGGGACTCTATGGCTACACCTTC
CASSLDRGLYGYTF
>TRBV2|-|TRBJ2-6|-
TGTGCCAGCAGTGATCTGGGGAGAGCCCTCAGCTCTGGGGCCAACGTCCTGACTTTC
CASSDLGRALSSGANVLTF
>TRBV5-1|-|TRBJ2-5|-
TGCGCCAGCAGCTTAGCGCGGCAAGAGACCCAGTACTTC
CASSLARQETQYF
>TRBV15|TRBD1|TRBJ2-7|-
TGTGCCACCAGAAAAAACAGGGGGAACTCCTACGAGCAGTACTTC
CATRKNRGNSYEQYF
>TRBV11-2|TRBD1|TRBJ1-1|-
TGTGCCAGCAGCTTTCGGGGGACAGAAGACACTGAAGCTTTCTTT
CASSFRGTEDTEAFF
>TRBV19|-|TRBJ1-5|-
TGTGCCAGTAGTCTTAGCAATCAGCCCCAGCATTTT
CASSLSNQPQHF
>TRBV2|TRBD1|TRBJ1-2|-
TGTGCCAGCACCAGACAGGGAAACTATGGCTACACCTTC
CASTRQGNYGYTF
>TRBV5-1|TRBD2|TRBJ2-3|once
TGCGCCAGCAACTTCGGACTAGCGGGGGGAAGAGATACGCAGTATTTT
CASNFGLAGGRDTQYF
>TRBV15|-|TRBJ1-2|few
TGTGCCACCAGCAGAGACCGGAACTATGGCTACACCTTC
CATSRDRNYGYTF
>TRBV27|-|TRBJ1-2|-
TGTGCCAGCAGATACTCAGGGGTCGGGGGCTACACCTTC
CASRYSGVGGYTF
>TRBV6-5|-|TRBJ2-2|-
TGTGCCAGCAGTTACTCGAGGGAGGGGGACACCGGGGAGCTGTTTTTT
CASSYSREGDTGELFF
>TRBV27|TRBD1|TRBJ2-1|-
TGTGCCAGCAGTCTTGGACAGGGGGCGCGCAATGAGCAGTTCTTC
CASSLGQGARNEQFF
>TRBV6-5|TRBD1|TRBJ2-7|-
TGTGCCAGCAGCCAGGACAGGGTCGAGCAGTACTTC
CASSQDRVEQYF
>TRBV19|TRBD1|TRBJ1-4|once
TGTGCCAGTCAGACAGGGCTCGGAGAAAAACTGTTTTTT
CASQTGLGEKLFF
>TRBV28|TRBD1|TRBJ2-7|-
TGTGCCAGCAGGCAAGACAGGGTTTTAGAGCAGTACTTC
CASRQDRVLEQYF
>TRBV2|TRBD2|TRBJ2-2|-
TGTGCCAGCAGTGAACGACTAGCGGGGGCGACCGGGGAGCTGTTTTTT
CASSERLAGATGELFF
>TRBV2|TRBD1|TRBJ1-1|-
TGTGCCAGCAAGGGGACAGGTGGGTTGAACACTGAAGCTTTCTTT
CASKGTGGLNTEAFF
>TRBV30|TRBD2|TRBJ2-2|-
TGTGCCTGGAGTAAACCGGGACTAGCGTATTTCGGGGAGCTGTTTTTT
CAWSKPGLAYFGELFF
>TRBV5-1|TRBD2|TRBJ2-1|-
TGCGCCAGCAGCTCCGGGACTAGCGGGAGGCATGAGCAGTTCTTC
CASSSGTSGRHEQFF
>TRBV7-9|-|TRBJ2-5|-
TGTGCCAGCAGCCAAACAGGCACACAAGAGACCCAGTACTTC
CASSQTGTQETQYF
>TRBV27|TRBD2|TRBJ2-7|once
TGTGCCAGCAGTCTAACCGGGACTAGCGATCCGTATAACCAGCAGTACTTC
CASSLTGTSDPYNQQYF
>TRBV27|-|TRBJ1-1|once
TGTGCCAGCAGTCTCAGGGGACCGACAGAAGCTTTCTTT
CASSLRGPTEAFF
>TRBV27|-|TRBJ2-2|-
TGTGCCAGCAGTCCTCCAGGCGGACAACAGCCCGGGGAGCTGTTTTTT
CASSPPGGQQPGELFF
>TRBV6-5|TRBD1|TRBJ2-3|-
TGTGCCAGCAGGACGACAGGGGGCAACACAGATACGCAGTATTTT
CASRTTGGNTDTQYF
>TRBV27|-|TRBJ2-1|-
TGTGCCAGCACATCGGGTGTCGAGCAGTTCTTC
CASTSGVEQFF
>TRBV7-3|TRBD2|TRBJ2-3|-
TGTGCCAGCAGCTCCGGACTAGCAACAGATACGCAGTATTTT
CASSSGLATDTQYF
>TRBV4-1|-|TRBJ1-1|-
TGCGCCAGCAGCCTCACAAGGAACACTGAAGCTTTCTTT
CASSLTRNTEAFF
>TRBV9|-|TRBJ2-3|-
TGTGCCAGCAGCGTAGCTATGGATACGCAGTATTTT
CASSVAMDTQYF
>TRBV2|TRBD1|TRBJ2-3|-
TGTGCCATCGACAGGGGTTCCACAGATACGCAGTATTTT
CAIDRGSTDTQYF
>TRBV5-5|-|TRBJ1-5|-
TGTGCCAGCAGCTTGGATCCCGATCAGCCCCAGCATTTT
CASSLDPDQPQHF
>TRBV6-5|TRBD1|TRBJ2-7|-
TGTGCCAGCAGTACCCGAAGGACAGGGGGCTACGAGCAGTACTTC
CASSTRRTGGYEQYF
>TRBV9|-|TRBJ1-2|-
TGTGCCAGCAGCGTAGGGGGCCCCCACTATGGCTACACCTTC
CASSVGGPHYGYTF
>TRBV13|-|TRBJ1-3|-
TGTGCCAGCAGCTGGAGGACGGACGTCTCTGGAAACACCATATATTTT
CASSWRTDVSGNTIYF
>TRBV6-1|-|TRBJ2-4|-
TGTGCCAGCACCATGGACTATTCCCACATTCAGTACTTC
CASTMDYSHIQYF
>TRBV11-3|TRBD2|TRBJ2-3|-
TGTGCCAGCAGCGTTAGCGGGGGGGCAACTACGCAGTATTTT
CASSVSGGATTQYF
>TRBV29-1|TRBD2|TRBJ2-1|-
TGCAGCGCCCTGACTAGCGGGAGGCGGGGTGGGCAGTTCTTC
CSALTSGRRGGQFF
>TRBV5-6|-|TRBJ1-4|-
TGTGCCAGCAGCTTGGCAGTACAGGCCGCTGAAAAACTGTTTTTT
CASSLAVQAAEKLFF
>TRBV25-1|-|TRBJ1-2|-
TGTGCCAGCAGTGAATGGGCAGCTCATGGCTACACCTTC
CASSEWAAHGYTF
>TRBV7-2|-|TRBJ1-3|-
TGTGCCAGCAGCCCCTCCCCGGGGTACTCTGGAAACACCATATATTTT
CASSPSPGYSGNTIYF
>TRBV6-1|-|TRBJ1-1|once
TGTGCCAGCACCCCGAGGGATACTGAAGCTTTCTTT
CASTPRDTEAFF
>TRBV2|-|TRBJ1-2|-
TGTGCCAGCAAAAAAGGGGGGGGGTTTAACTATGGCTACACCTTC
CASKKGGGFNYGYTF
>TRBV19|TRBD1|TRBJ2-7|-
TGTGCCAGTAGTATGCACAGGGGAACTGGCTACGAGCAGTACTTC
CASSMHRGTGYEQYF
>TRBV28|TRBD1|TRBJ2-6|-
TGTGCCAGCAGTCTCACAGGGGGCACGACTGGGGCCAACGTCCTGACTTTC
CASSLTGGTTGANVLTF
>TRBV6-1|-|TRBJ2-1|-
TGTGCCAGCAGTGAAAGGACTCATAGCAACAATGAGCAGTTCTTC
CASSERTHSNNEQFF
>TRBV10-2|TRBD1|TRBJ1-2|few
TGCGCCAGCAGTCCCGGGACAGGTGGTGGCTACACCTTC
CASSPGTGGGYTF
>TRBV30|TRBD1|TRBJ1-2|-
TGTGCCTGGGGGACAGGGGTTTATGGCTACACCTTC
CAWGTGVYGYTF
>TRBV10-2|TRBD1|TRBJ1-5|-
TGCGCCAGCCGGGGGACAGGCAATCAGCCCCAGCATTTT
CASRGTGNQPQHF
>TRBV5-1|TRBD1|TRBJ2-1|once
TGCGCCAGCAGCCGGACAGGGCGAAACAATGAGCAGTTCTTC
CASSRTGRNNEQFF
>TRBV13|-|TRBJ1-5|once
TGTGCCAGCAGCTTAAGAAGGGGGTATAGCAATCAGCCCCAGCATTTT
CASSLRRGYSNQPQHF
>TRBV9|-|TRBJ2-3|-
TGTGCCAGCACCTTACAGATAGGAGATACGCAGTATTTT
CASTLQIGDTQYF
>TRBV29-1|-|TRBJ2-1|-
TGCAGCGTTTCTCTGCGGGTAATAGATGAGCAGTTCTTC
CSVSLRVIDEQFF
>TRBV18|-|TRBJ1-1|-
TGTGCCAGCTCACCACCGCGGCCCTCCGGGGCTTTCTTT
CASSPPRPSGAFF
>TRBV11-1|TRBD1|TRBJ1-1|-
TGTGCCAGCAGCCCCACTTTTGGGACAGGGGGCAGGTCGGACACTGAAGCTTTCTTT
CASSPTFGTGGRSDTEAFF